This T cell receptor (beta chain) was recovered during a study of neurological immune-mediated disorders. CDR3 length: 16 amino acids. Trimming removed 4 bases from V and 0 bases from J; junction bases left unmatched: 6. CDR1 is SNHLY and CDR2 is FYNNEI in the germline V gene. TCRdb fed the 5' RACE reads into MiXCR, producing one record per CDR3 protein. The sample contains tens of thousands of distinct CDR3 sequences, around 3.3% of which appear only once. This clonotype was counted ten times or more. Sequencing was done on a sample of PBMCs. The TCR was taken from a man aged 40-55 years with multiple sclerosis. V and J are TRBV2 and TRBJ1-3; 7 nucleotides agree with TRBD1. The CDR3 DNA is TGTGCCAGCAGTGCGCTGGGGACAGACTCTGGAAACACCATATATTTT. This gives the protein CASSALGTDSGNTIYF.